The T cell receptor (beta chain) under discussion was sequenced for a study of Ad26.COV2.S vaccination and SARS-CoV-2 variants (dated by TCRdb to about 2021). Regarding the research as a whole: Donors in the vaccine arm were drawn from COV1001, a multicentre, randomized, double-blind, placebo-controlled phase I-IIa trial testing Ad26.COV2.S in healthy adults. Ad26.COV2.S was administered intramuscularly at 5 x 10^10 or 1 x 10^11 viral particles, either as a single shot or as two shots given 56 days apart. The specificity and breadth of SARS-CoV-2-reactive T cell receptors after Ad26.COV2.S vaccination were assessed by TCRbeta repertoire sequencing. A total of roughly 32 samples were included in the TCR-sequenced set, comprising 19 Ad26.COV2.S vaccine recipients, 5 placebo recipients and 8 SARS-CoV-2 convalescent individuals. Trial participants were randomized into five groups of five: low-dose or high-dose Ad26.COV2.S given once or twice, or placebo on both occasions. Blinding of investigators to trial group allocation was maintained during experiments and outcome assessment.

V loses 11 bases at its end and J loses 0 bases; junction bases beyond the gene matches: 13. Measured from the cysteine to the phenylalanine, the CDR3 is 15 residues long. The CDR3 DNA has 45 bases and is translated from base 1. The germline V gene sets CDR1 to ENHRY and CDR2 to SYGVKD. The immunoSEQ Assay was used to sequence TCRbeta CDR3 regions. After extraction, genomic DNA underwent amplification by bias-controlled multiplex PCR, followed by high-throughput sequencing. The original methods were these. To quantify the absolute abundance of every unique TCRbeta CDR3 region, sequences were collapsed and filtered. Usable DNA was measured by amplifying reference genes present in all nucleated cells, and TCRbeta template counts were normalized to that usable DNA to estimate T cell fraction. Repertoire TCRs were annotated as SARS-CoV-2-specific by exact matching of V gene, CDR3 amino acid sequence and J gene to a known reactive TCR set. The reference SARS-CoV-2 TCR set was obtained from MIRA and was filtered for enrichment in COVID-19-positive ImmuneCODE repertoires, whereby public or cross-reactive TCRs were removed. Using the MIRA antigens, annotated TCRs were further analysed by specific ORF or by position within an ORF. Depth was the summed frequency of annotated unique rearrangements, while breadth was defined as annotated unique rearrangements over total unique productive rearrangements. Two-sided Wilcoxon rank-sum tests were applied when comparing TCR breadth between groups. TCRdb stores this immuneACCESS table with in-frame sequences only. Part of the clones is absent; in the studies checked, under half of the shortfall reflects unresolved V genes, and no reason is known for the rest. That table is the source of V, J and clone size, and D and trimming were worked out from the DNA. The sample profile shows about 400,000 clones; about 91% of them were found once. Jointly, the top ten make up 1.9% of the sample.

The study at large found these results: After vaccination, spike-specific CD8+ and CD4+ T cell responses were reported to show substantial breadth. According to the authors, total T cell responses may have been underestimated by the TCR breadth and depth analyses. Spike-specific TCR breadth was higher in Ad26.COV2.S recipients than in placebo recipients (P = 0.0014). Vaccine and placebo recipients had similar non-spike TCR breadth, a finding consistent with the vaccine containing only spike. The study was not powered to compare responses between vaccine doses or regimens.

With respect to this clone: The antigen it recognizes is unknown. Base quality data are lacking; no much larger clone is found one base away.

The treatment or condition label of this sample denotes: around 19 received Ad26.COV2.S at low or high dose, single or two shots; a few received placebo; per-sample allocation not given. For vaccine and placebo recipients, the sequenced repertoires came from samples collected on day 63 after the first injection. In Cohort 1b, 20 to 25 adults aged 18-55 years were enrolled at a single site in Boston, USA, between 29 July and 7 August 2020. Ad26.COV2.S was a replication-incompetent adenovirus type 26 vector that expressed a prefusion-stabilized SARS-CoV-2 spike protein derived from the original Wuhan strain.

The sequencing used peripheral blood, collected in a trial of Ad26.COV2.S vaccine versus placebo. The rearranged segments are TRBV10-3 and TRBJ2-7, with 7 bases in between that match TRBD1. This clonotype was obtained from a person aged 18 to 59 who received the Ad26.COV2.S COVID-19 vaccine or a placebo. This receptor has the CDR3 CAVSRGQENSYEQYF. The DNA sequence is as follows: TGTGCCGTATCTCGTGGACAGGAAAACTCCTACGAGCAGTACTTC.